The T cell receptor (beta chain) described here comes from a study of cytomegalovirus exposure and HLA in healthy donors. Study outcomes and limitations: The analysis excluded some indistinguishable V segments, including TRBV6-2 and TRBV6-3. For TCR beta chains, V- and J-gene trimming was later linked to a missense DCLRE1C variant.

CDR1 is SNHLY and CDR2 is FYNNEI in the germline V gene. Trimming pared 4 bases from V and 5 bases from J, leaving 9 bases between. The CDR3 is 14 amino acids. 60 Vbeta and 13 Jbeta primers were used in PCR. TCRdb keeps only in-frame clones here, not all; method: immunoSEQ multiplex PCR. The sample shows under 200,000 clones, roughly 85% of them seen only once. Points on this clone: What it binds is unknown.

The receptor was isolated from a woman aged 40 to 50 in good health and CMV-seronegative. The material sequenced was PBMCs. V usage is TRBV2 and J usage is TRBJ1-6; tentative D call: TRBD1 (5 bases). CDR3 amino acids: CASSAGGNNSPLHF. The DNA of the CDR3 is TGTGCCAGCAGTGCGGGGGGGAATAATTCACCCCTCCACTTT.